These T cell receptor beta chains were read from a single sample in a study of blood T cell repertoires in COVID-19. Clones were read by immunoSEQ multiplex PCR, and TCRdb kept only the in-frame ones, dropping some. The sample shows about 210,000 clones, approximately 86% of them seen only once. The sequenced sample consisted of peripheral blood. These TCRs come from a man in his late teens or twenties with active or convalescent COVID-19. Both conserved end residues are part of each CDR3. Each record gives: CDR3 protein, clone size, V gene. Some rows have no size entry. The others give once, few or many, or a class for an expanded clone.

CASSLTGRTSSDTQYF	.	TRBV28
CASSFGQGGSYEQYF	.	TRBV6-2/TRBV6-3
CASGKTLGNTDTQYF	.	TRBV7-9
CASSRGQGLQQPQHF	.	TRBV3-1/TRBV3-2
CASSWGRDRASYEQYF	.	TRBV7-8
CASSGARINQPQHF	once	TRBV19
CASSRGRLAGSHGETQYF	.	TRBV10-2
CASNPRVEVGYTF	.	TRBV19
CASSPSGFVTGNQPQHF	.	TRBV7-2
CASSIHLAEQFF	.	TRBV19